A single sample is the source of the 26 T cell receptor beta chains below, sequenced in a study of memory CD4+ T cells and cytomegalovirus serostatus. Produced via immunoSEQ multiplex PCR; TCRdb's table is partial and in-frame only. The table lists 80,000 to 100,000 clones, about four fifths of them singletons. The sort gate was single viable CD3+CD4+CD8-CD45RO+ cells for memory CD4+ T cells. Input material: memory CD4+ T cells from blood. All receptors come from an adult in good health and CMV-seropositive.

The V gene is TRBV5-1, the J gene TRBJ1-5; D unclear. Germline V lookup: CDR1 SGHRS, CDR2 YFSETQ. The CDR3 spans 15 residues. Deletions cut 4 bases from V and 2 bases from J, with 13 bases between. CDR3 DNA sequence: TGCGCCAGCAGCCTAGATTCAGGTGGCAATCAGCCCCAGCATTTT. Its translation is CASSLDSGGNQPQHF.

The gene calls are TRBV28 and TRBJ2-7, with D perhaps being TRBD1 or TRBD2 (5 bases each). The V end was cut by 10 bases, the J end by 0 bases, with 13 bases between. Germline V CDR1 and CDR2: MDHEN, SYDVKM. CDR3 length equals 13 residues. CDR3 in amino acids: CATLRGNSYEQYF. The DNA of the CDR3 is TGTGCCACGCTGAGGGGCAACTCCTACGAGCAGTACTTC.

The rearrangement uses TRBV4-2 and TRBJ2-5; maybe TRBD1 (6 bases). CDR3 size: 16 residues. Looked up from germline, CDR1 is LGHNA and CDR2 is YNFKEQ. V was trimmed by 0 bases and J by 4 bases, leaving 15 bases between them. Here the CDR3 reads CASSQDFSRGRETQYF. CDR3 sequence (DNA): TGTGCCAGCAGCCAAGATTTCAGCAGGGGTAGAGAGACCCAGTACTTC.

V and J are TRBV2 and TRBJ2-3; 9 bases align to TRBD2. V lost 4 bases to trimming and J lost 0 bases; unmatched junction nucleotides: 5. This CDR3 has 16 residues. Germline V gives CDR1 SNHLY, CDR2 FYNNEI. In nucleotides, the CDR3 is TGTGCCAGCAGTGCCTCACTAGCGGGTAGCACAGATACGCAGTATTTT. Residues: CASSASLAGSTDTQYF.

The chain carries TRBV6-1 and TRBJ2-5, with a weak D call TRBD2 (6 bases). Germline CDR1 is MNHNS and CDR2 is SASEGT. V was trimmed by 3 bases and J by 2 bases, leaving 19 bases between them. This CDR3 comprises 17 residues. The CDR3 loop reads CASSEEGSQPFQETQYF. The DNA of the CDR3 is TGTGCCAGCAGTGAGGAGGGCAGCCAGCCGTTTCAAGAGACCCAGTACTTC.

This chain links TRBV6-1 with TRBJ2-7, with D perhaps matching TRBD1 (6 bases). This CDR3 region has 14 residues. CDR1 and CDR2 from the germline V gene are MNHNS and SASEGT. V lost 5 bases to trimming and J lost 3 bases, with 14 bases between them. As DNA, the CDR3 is TGTGCCAGCAGTCGTTCAGGGGTGAGCTACGAGCAGTACTTC. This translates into CASSRSGVSYEQYF.

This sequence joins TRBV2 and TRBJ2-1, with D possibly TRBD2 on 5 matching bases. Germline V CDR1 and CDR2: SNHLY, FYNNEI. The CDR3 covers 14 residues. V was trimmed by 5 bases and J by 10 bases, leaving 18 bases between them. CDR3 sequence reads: CASSPVGGADEQFF. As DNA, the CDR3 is TGTGCCAGCAGTCCAGTAGGAGGCGCCGACGAGCAGTTCTTC. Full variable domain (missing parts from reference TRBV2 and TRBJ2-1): EPEVTQTPSHQVTQMGQEVILRCVPISNHLYFYWYRQILGQKVEFLVSFYNNEISEKSEIFDDQFSVERPDGSNFTLKIRSTKLEDSAMYFCASSPVGGADEQFFGPGTRLTVL.

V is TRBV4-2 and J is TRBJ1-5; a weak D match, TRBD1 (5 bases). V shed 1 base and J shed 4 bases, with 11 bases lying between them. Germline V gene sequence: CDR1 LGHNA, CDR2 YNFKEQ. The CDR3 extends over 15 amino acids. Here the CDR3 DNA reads TGTGCCAGCAGCCAAGGCGACCGGGGGAATCAGCCCCAGCATTTT. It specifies CASSQGDRGNQPQHF.

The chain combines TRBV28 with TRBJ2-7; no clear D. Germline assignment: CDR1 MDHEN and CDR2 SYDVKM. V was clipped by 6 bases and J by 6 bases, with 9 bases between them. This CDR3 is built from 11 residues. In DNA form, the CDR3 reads TGTGCCAGCAGGCTATCGACCGAGCAGTACTTC. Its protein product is CASRLSTEQYF.

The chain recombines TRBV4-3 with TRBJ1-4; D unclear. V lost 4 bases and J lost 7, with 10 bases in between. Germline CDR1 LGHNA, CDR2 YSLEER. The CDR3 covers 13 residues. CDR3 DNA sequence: TGCGCCAGCAGCCTTAGGTGGAGTGAAAAACTGTTTTTT. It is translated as CASSLRWSEKLFF.

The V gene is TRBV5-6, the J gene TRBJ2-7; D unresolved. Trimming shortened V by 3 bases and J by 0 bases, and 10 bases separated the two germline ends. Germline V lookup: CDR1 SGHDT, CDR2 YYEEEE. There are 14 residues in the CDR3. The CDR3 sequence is CASSSSSSSYEQYF. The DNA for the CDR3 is TGTGCCAGCAGCTCCTCCTCAAGCTCCTACGAGCAGTACTTC.

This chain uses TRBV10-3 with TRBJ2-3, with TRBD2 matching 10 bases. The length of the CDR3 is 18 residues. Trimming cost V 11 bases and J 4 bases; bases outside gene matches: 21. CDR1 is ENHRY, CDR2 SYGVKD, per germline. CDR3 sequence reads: CAARGTSGINPGADTQYF. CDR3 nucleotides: TGTGCCGCCAGGGGAACTAGCGGGATCAACCCGGGGGCAGATACGCAGTATTTT.

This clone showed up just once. The CDR3 is CSARDLHEQYF. In nucleotides, the CDR3 is TGCAGTGCTAGAGATTTACACGAGCAGTACTTC. The V and J genes are TRBV20-1 and TRBJ2-7; no firm D call. Germline CDR1 DFQATT, CDR2 SNEGSKA (reference sequence). The CDR3 consists of 11 residues. With 0 bases removed from V and 5 bases from J, the gap between germline ends came to 5 bases.

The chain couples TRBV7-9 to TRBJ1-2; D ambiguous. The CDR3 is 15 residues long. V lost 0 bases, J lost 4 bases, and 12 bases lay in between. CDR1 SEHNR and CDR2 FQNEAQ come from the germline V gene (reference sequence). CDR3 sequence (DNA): TGTGCCAGCAGCTTAGCGTCCCAGCTCCTCTATGGCTACACCTTC. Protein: CASSLASQLLYGYTF.

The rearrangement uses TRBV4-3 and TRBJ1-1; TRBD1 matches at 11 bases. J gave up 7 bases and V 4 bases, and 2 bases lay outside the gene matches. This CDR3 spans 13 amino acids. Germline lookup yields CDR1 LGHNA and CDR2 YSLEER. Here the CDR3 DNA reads TGCGCCAGCAGCCTGGACAGGGGGCTTGAAGCTTTCTTT. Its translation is CASSLDRGLEAFF.

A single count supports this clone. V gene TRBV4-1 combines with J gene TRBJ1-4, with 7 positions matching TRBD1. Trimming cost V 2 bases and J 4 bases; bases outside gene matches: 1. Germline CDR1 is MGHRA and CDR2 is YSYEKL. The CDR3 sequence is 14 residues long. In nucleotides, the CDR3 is TGCGCCAGCAGCCAAACAGGGGTTAATGAAAAACTGTTTTTT. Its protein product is CASSQTGVNEKLFF.

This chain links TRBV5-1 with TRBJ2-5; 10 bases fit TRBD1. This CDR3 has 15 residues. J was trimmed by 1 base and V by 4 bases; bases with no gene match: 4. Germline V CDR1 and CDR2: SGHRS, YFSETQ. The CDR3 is CASSGGQGSQETQYF. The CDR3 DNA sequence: TGCGCCAGCAGCGGGGGACAGGGGTCCCAAGAGACCCAGTACTTC.

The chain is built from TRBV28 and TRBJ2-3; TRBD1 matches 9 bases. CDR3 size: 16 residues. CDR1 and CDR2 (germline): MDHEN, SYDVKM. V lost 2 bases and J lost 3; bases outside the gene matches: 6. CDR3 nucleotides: TGTGCCAGCAGTTTAGTGGGACAGGGAAAGACAGATACGCAGTATTTT. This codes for CASSLVGQGKTDTQYF.

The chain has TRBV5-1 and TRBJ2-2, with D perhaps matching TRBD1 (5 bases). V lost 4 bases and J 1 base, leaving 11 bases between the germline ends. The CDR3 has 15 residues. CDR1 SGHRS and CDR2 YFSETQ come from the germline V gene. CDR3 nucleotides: TGCGCCAGCAGCAAGACAGAGATGAACACCGGGGAGCTGTTTTTT. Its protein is CASSKTEMNTGELFF. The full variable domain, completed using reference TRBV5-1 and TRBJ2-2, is KAGVTQTPRYLIKTRGQQVTLSCSPISGHRSVSWYQQTPGQGLQFLFEYFSETQRNKGNFPGRFSGRQFSNSRSEMNVSTLELGDSALYLCASSKTEMNTGELFFGEGSRLTVL.

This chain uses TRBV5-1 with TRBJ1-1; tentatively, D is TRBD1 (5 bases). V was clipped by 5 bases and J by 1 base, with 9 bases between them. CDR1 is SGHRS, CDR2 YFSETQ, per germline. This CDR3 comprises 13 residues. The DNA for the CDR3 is TGCGCCAGCAGGGGGCAGTGGAACACTGAAGCTTTCTTT. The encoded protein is CASRGQWNTEAFF. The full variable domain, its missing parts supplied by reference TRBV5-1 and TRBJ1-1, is KAGVTQTPRYLIKTRGQQVTLSCSPISGHRSVSWYQQTPGQGLQFLFEYFSETQRNKGNFPGRFSGRQFSNSRSEMNVSTLELGDSALYLCASRGQWNTEAFFGQGTRLTVV.

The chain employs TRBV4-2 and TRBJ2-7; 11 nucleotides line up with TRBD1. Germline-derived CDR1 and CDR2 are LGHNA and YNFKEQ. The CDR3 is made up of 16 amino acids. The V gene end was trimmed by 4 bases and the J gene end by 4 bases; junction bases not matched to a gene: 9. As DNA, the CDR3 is TGTGCCAGCAGCCGGGTAACGGGACAGGGGGGATACGAGCAGTACTTC. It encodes CASSRVTGQGGYEQYF.

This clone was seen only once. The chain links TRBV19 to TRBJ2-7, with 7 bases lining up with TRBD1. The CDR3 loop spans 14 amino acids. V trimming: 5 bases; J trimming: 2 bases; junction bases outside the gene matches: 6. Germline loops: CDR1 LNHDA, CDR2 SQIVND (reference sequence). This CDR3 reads CASSLHQGAYEQYF. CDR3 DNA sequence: TGTGCCAGTAGTCTACACCAGGGGGCCTACGAGCAGTACTTC.

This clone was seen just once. The CDR3 here is CASSINLAGGEQYF. The CDR3 DNA follows: TGTGCCAGTAGTATAAATCTAGCGGGAGGCGAGCAGTACTTC. V and J are TRBV19 and TRBJ2-7; 11 nucleotides match TRBD2. The germline CDR1 and CDR2 sequences are LNHDA and SQIVND (reference sequence). Trimming removed 2 bases from V and 6 bases from J; junction bases left unmatched: 3. CDR3 length: 14 amino acids.

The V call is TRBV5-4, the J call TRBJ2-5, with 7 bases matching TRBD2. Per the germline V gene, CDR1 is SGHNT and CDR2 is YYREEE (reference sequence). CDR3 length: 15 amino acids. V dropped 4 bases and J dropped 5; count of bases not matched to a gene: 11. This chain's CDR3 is CASSPVAGHAETQYF. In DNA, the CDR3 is TGTGCCAGCAGCCCAGTAGCGGGCCACGCGGAGACCCAGTACTTC.

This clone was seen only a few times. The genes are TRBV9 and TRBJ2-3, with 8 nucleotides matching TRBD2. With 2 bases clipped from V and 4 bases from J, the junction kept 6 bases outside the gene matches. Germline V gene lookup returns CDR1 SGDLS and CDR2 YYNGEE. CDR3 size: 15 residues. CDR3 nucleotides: TGTGCCAGCAGCGTCTTCGGGAGGGCCCCAGATACGCAGTATTTT. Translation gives CASSVFGRAPDTQYF.

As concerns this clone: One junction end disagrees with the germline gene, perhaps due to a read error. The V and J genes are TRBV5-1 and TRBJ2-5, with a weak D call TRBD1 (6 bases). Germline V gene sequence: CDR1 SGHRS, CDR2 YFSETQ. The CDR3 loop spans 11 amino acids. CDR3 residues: CASNLGAAQYF. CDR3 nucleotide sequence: TGCGCCAGCAACTTGGGGGCGGCCCAGTACTTC.